This T cell receptor beta chain derives from a study of cytotoxic CD8 clonotypes in ibrutinib-treated CLL. Trimming cost V 1 base and J 4 bases, with 14 bases left between them. CDR1 and CDR2 (germline): MGHRA, YSYEKL. The CDR3 runs 15 residues. TCRdb keeps only in-frame clones here, not all; method: immunoSEQ multiplex PCR. The sample holds about 84,000 clones; around 84% are singletons and the top ten take roughly 5.4%. The rearrangement joins TRBV4-1 to TRBJ2-7; D unresolved. Sequencing used PBMCs, obtained before ibrutinib treatment. The origin of this receptor is a human donor with chronic lymphocytic leukemia. CDR3 protein: CASSQVGGLGYEQYF. The DNA for the CDR3 is TGCGCCAGCAGCCAAGTTGGCGGATTAGGTTACGAGCAGTACTTC.